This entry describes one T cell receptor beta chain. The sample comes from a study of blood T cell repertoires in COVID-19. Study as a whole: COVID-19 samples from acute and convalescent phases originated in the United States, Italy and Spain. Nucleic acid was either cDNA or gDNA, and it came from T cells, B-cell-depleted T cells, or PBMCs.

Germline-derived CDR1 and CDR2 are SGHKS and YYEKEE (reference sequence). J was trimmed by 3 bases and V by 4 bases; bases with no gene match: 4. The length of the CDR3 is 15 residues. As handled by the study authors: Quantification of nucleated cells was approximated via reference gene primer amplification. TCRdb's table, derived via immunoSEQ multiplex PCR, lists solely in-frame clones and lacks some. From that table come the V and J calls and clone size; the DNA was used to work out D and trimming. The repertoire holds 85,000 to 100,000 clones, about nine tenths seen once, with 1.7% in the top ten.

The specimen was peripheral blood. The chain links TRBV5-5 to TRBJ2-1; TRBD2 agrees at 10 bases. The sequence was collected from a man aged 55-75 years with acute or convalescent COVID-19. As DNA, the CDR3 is TGTGCCAGCAGCCGAGGACTAGCGGACTACAATGAGCAGTTCTTC. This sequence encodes CASSRGLADYNEQFF.